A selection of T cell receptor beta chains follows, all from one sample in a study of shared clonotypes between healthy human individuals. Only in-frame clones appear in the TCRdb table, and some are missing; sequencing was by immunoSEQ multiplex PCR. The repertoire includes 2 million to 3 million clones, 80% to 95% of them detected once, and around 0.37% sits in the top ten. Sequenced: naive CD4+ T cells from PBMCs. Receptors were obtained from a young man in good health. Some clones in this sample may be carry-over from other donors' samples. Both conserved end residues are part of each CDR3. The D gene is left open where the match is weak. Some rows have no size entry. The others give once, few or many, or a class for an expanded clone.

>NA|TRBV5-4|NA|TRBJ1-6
TGTGCCAGCAGCTTTACACCTAATTCACCCCTCCACTTT
CASSFTPNSPLHF
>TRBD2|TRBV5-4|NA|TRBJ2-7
TGTGCCAGCAGTTTAGCGGGAGCATATTCGGTCGAGCAGTACTTC
CASSLAGAYSVEQYF
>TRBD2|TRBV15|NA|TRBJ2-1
TGTGCCACCAGCAGAGATTGGGCTAGCGGGATCAGTGAGCAGTTCTTC
CATSRDWASGISEQFF
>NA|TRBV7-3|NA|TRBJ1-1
TGTGCCAGCAGCGTGACCGGGACACCCGTCACTGAAGCTTTCTTT
CASSVTGTPVTEAFF
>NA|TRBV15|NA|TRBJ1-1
TGTGCCACCAGCAGAGTGAACACTGAAGCTTTCTTT
CATSRVNTEAFF
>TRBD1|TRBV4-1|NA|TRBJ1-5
TGCGCCAGCAGCCAAGAACCGGGGAAGGGGGCTGTGCAGCCCCAGCATTTT
CASSQEPGKGAVQPQHF
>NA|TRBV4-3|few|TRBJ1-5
TGCGCCAGCAGCCAAGATGGTGCAATCAATCAGCCCCAGCATTTT
CASSQDGAINQPQHF
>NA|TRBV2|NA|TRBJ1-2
TGTGCCAGCAGATTGGACGGCCCTTGGGATGGCTACACCTTC
CASRLDGPWDGYTF
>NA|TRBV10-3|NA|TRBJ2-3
TGTGCCATCTCAGAGGGGCTCTTTGGGGATACGCAGTATTTT
CAISEGLFGDTQYF
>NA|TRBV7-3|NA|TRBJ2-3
TGTGCCAGCAGCTCCCCGACTAGAACAACAGATACGCAGTATTTT
CASSSPTRTTDTQYF
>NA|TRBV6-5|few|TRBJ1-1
TGTGCCAGCATGAGGGTTATGAACACTGAAGCTTTCTTT
CASMRVMNTEAFF
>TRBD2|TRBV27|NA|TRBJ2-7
TGTGCCAGCAGTAAGGGACTAGCGGGTTACGAGCAGTACTTC
CASSKGLAGYEQYF
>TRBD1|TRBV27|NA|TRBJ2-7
TGTGCCAGCGGGGACAGGCCCTACGAGCAGTACTTC
CASGDRPYEQYF
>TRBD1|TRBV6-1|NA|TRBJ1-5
TGTGCCAGCAGTGAAGGAAACCACAGGGGATTCAATCAGCCCCAGCATTTT
CASSEGNHRGFNQPQHF
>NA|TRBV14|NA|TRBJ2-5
TGTGCCAGCAGCGCTAGATGGACTCCAGAGACCCAGTACTTC
CASSARWTPETQYF
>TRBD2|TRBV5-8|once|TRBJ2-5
TGTGCCAGCAGCTTTGGGTCCTTGATAGCGGGAAACCAAGAGACCCAGTACTTC
CASSFGSLIAGNQETQYF
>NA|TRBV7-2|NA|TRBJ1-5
TGTGCCAGCAGCTCTGACGCAGGGGTGGGGACGCATTTT
CASSSDAGVGTHF
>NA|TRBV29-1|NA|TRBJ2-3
TGCAGCGTTGGAGGCAGGTACACAGATACGCAGTATTTT
CSVGGRYTDTQYF
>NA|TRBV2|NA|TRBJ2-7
TGTGCCAGCAGTTCCAAATCCTACGAGCAGTACTTC
CASSSKSYEQYF
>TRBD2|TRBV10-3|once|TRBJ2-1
TGTGCCATCAGTGACTTACTAGCGGAGCGTTACGGTGAGCAGTTCTTC
CAISDLLAERYGEQFF
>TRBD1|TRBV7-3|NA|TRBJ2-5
TGTGCCAGCAGCCTAGACAGGGAGGAGACCCAGTACTTC
CASSLDREETQYF
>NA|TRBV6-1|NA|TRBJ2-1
TGTGCCAGCATGGGGCCAGGGAATGAGCAGTTCTTC
CASMGPGNEQFF
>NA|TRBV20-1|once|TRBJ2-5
TGCAGTGCTAGGTATGCCGAGATCCAGTACTTC
CSARYAEIQYF
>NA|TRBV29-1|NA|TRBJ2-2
TGCAGCGTAGGTGTCACCGGGGAGCTGTTTTTT
CSVGVTGELFF
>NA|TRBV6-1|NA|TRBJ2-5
TGTGCCAGCAGTGAGTTCAGGGTGGGGGAGACCCAGTACTTC
CASSEFRVGETQYF
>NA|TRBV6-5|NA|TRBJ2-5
TGTGTCCTTTTCGGGGGAGAGACCCAGTACTTC
CVLFGGETQYF
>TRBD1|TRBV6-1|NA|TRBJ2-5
TGTGCCAGCGAGGGACAGATGCAACAAGAGACCCAGTACTTC
CASEGQMQQETQYF
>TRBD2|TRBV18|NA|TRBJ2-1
TGTGCCAGCTCACCGCCAGGACTAGACGAGCAGTTCTTC
CASSPPGLDEQFF
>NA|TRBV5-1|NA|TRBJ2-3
TGCGCCAGCAGCTTGCGGGTAGGCGGGACTAGCACAGATACGCAGTATTTT
CASSLRVGGTSTDTQYF